One and the same sample provided the 17 T cell receptor beta chains below, sequenced in a study of control samples from healthy donors and cancer patients. Using immunoSEQ multiplex PCR, the repertoire was profiled, and TCRdb retains in-frame clones only, with some absent. The sample carries about 130,000 clones, about 94% recorded once. Sequenced input: PBMCs. These receptors were taken from a man between 60 and 75 years old with colorectal cancer.

The V call is TRBV10-3, the J call TRBJ1-2; TRBD1 aligns across 10 bases. Germline CDR1 reads ENHRY; CDR2 reads SYGVKD. This CDR3 comprises 15 residues. V shed 0 bases, J shed 3 bases, and the junction held 1 base outside the gene matches. The DNA for the CDR3 is TGTGCCATCAGTGAGTCGGGACAGGGGTACTATGGCTACACCTTC. Residues: CAISESGQGYYGYTF.

The chain uses TRBV11-2 and TRBJ2-1; TRBD2 is a possible D gene (5 bases). V was cut by 1 base and J by 2 bases, with 9 bases left in between. Germline CDR1 and CDR2: SGHAT and FQNNGV. The CDR3 runs to 15 residues. Here the CDR3 DNA reads TGTGCCAGCAGCTTAGGCGGGCGTACCTACAATGAGCAGTTCTTC. Amino acids: CASSLGGRTYNEQFF.

This clone was found once. The CDR3 spells CASSFDRPAYGYTF. The CDR3, as DNA: TGCGCCAGCAGCTTCGACAGGCCGGCCTATGGCTACACCTTC. This chain links TRBV5-1 with TRBJ1-2, with a weak D call TRBD1 (6 bases). The V gene's germline CDR1 is SGHRS and CDR2 YFSETQ. CDR3 length: 14 amino acids. Trimming took 2 bases from V and 4 from J, leaving 12 bases between them.

The chain joins TRBV19 to TRBJ2-7; D unresolved. The CDR3 is 13 amino acids. Germline V gives CDR1 LNHDA, CDR2 SQIVND (reference sequence). The ends were cut back, 5 bases at V and 2 bases at J, with 10 bases in the middle. The CDR3 loop is CASSPGGTYEQYF. CDR3 DNA sequence: TGTGCCAGTAGTCCCGGTGGAACCTACGAGCAGTACTTC.

The chain recombines TRBV5-1 with TRBJ1-2; TRBD1 is a possible D gene (5 bases). This CDR3 is 14 amino acids long. Trimming removed 2 bases from V and 4 bases from J, with 12 bases in between. The germline gives CDR1 SGHRS, CDR2 YFSETQ. The CDR3 loop reads CASSLTTGSYGYTF. The DNA for the CDR3 is TGCGCCAGCAGCTTAACTACAGGCAGCTATGGCTACACCTTC.

J is TRBJ2-5 and V is TRBV4-1; D is perhaps TRBD2 (5 bases). The germline V gene encodes CDR1 MGHRA and CDR2 YSYEKL. This CDR3 has 13 amino acids. V lost 0 bases, J lost 6 bases, and 8 bases lay in between. The CDR3 sequence is CASSQEREQTQYF. The CDR3 DNA follows: TGCGCCAGCAGCCAAGAAAGGGAGCAGACCCAGTACTTC.

The chain combines TRBV7-2 with TRBJ2-7; D call uncertain. Germline V gene sequence: CDR1 SGHTA, CDR2 FQGNSA. Trimming pared 5 bases from V and 3 bases from J, leaving 14 bases between. This CDR3 spans 14 amino acids. CDR3 amino acids: CASSPGLNIYEQYF. CDR3 nucleotides: TGTGCCAGCAGCCCGGGCCTCAATATCTACGAGCAGTACTTC.

This clone was observed a handful of times. The rearrangement joins TRBV5-6 to TRBJ1-6; D is ambiguous. CDR1 is SGHDT and CDR2 is YYEEEE in the germline V gene. This CDR3 has 16 residues. Trimming took 0 bases from V and 3 from J, leaving 10 bases between them. Written as DNA, the CDR3 is TGTGCCAGCAGCTTGGGGCGACGGATCTATAATTCACCCCTCCACTTT. This gives the protein CASSLGRRIYNSPLHF.

The CDR3 sequence is CASSFQGAGPRGEQFF. The CDR3 coding sequence is TGTGCCAGCAGCTTTCAGGGCGCCGGCCCCCGAGGGGAGCAGTTCTTC. The V and J genes are TRBV7-8 and TRBJ2-1; the D gene could be TRBD1 or TRBD2 (5 bases each). V was pared by 3 bases and J by 10 bases, with 22 bases between. The CDR3 covers 16 residues. Germline V gene lookup returns CDR1 SGHVS and CDR2 FQNEAQ.

In this sample, this clone is large (0.1 to 1%). V gene TRBV27 combines with J gene TRBJ1-6; unclear D gene. Trimming removed 3 bases from V and 7 bases from J, with 16 bases in between. The germline gives CDR1 MNHEY, CDR2 SMNVEV (reference sequence). This CDR3 has 16 residues. DNA for the CDR3: TGTGCCAGCAGTTTTTCCGGGTCTCCCCCAAATTCACCCCTCCACTTT. Protein sequence: CASSFSGSPPNSPLHF.

V usage is TRBV27 and J usage is TRBJ1-1, with D perhaps matching TRBD1 (5 bases). The V end was cut by 4 bases, the J end by 1 base, with 10 bases between. CDR1 and CDR2 (germline): MNHEY, SMNVEV (reference sequence). This CDR3 region has 14 residues. The CDR3 sequence: CASSSAGRNTEAFF. The CDR3 DNA reads TGTGCCAGCAGTTCAGCGGGGCGGAACACTGAAGCTTTCTTT.

V is TRBV5-1 and J is TRBJ2-5, with 7 bases identical to TRBD1. Germline CDR1 and CDR2: SGHRS and YFSETQ. J was trimmed by 5 bases and V by 3 bases; bases with no gene match: 7. CDR3 size: 14 residues. CDR3 DNA: TGCGCCAGCAGCTCGCAGACAGGGTGGGAGACCCAGTACTTC. Its translation is CASSSQTGWETQYF.

V is TRBV27 and J is TRBJ2-7, with D maybe TRBD2 (5 bases). The V gene's germline CDR1 is MNHEY and CDR2 SMNVEV (reference sequence). This CDR3 region has 14 residues. Trimming pared 5 bases from V and 1 base from J, leaving 12 bases between. The CDR3 coding sequence is TGTGCCAGCAGTCTGGCGGGCAGGTCCTACGAGCAGTACTTC. This codes for CASSLAGRSYEQYF.

The CDR3 nucleotides read TGTGCCAGCAGTGAAACAGGTTCCTACGAGCAGTACTTC. Protein sequence: CASSETGSYEQYF. The rearrangement joins TRBV6-1 to TRBJ2-7; D may be TRBD1 (5 bases). This CDR3 spans 13 amino acids. Germline V gives CDR1 MNHNS, CDR2 SASEGT. Trimming left V 2 bases short and J 1 base short, with 6 bases between.

This chain uses TRBV18 with TRBJ2-7, with D unclear. This CDR3 spans 13 amino acids. Germline values: CDR1 KGHSH, CDR2 LQKENI. V lost 3 bases and J 0 bases, leaving 6 bases between the germline ends. CDR3 nucleotide sequence: TGTGCCAGCTCACCCCTCAGCTCCTACGAGCAGTACTTC. It is translated as CASSPLSSYEQYF.

The V and J genes are TRBV24-1 and TRBJ2-7; a weak D match, TRBD2 (5 bases). The CDR3 consists of 16 residues. Per the germline V gene, CDR1 is KGHDR and CDR2 is SFDVKD. V lost 3 bases to trimming and J lost 2 bases, with 16 bases between them. CDR3 in amino acids: CATSDGPSRGPYEQYF. The CDR3 DNA is TGTGCCACCAGTGATGGGCCGTCTAGAGGGCCCTACGAGCAGTACTTC.

In this sample, this clone turned up once. The chain links TRBV6-2 or TRBV6-3 to TRBJ2-5; 7 positions agree with TRBD1. The germline gives CDR1 MNHEY, CDR2 SVGEGT. This CDR3 comprises 13 residues. Trimming removed 5 bases from V and 5 bases from J; junction bases left unmatched: 5. The CDR3 coding sequence is TGTGCCAGCAGTACACAGGGGTGGGAGACCCAGTACTTC. Protein sequence: CASSTQGWETQYF.